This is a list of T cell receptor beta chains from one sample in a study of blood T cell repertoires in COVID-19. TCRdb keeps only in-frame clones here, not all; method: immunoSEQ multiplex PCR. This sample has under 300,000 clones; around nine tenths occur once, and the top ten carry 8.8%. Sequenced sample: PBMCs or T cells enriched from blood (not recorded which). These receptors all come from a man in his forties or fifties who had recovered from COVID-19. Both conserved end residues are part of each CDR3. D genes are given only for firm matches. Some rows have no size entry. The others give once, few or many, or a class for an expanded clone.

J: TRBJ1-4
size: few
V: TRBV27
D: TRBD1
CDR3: CASSLSGTGAEKLFF
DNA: TGTGCCAGCAGTTTATCCGGGACAGGGGCTGAAAAACTGTTTTTT

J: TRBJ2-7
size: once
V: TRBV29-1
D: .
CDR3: CSVGASGAYEQYF
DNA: TGCAGCGTGGGGGCTAGCGGAGCCTACGAGCAGTACTTC

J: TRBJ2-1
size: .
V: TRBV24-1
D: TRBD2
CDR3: CATSGSGRIHEQFF
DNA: TGTGCCACCAGTGGGAGCGGGAGAATTCATGAGCAGTTCTTC

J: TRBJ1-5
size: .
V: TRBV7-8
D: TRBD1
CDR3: CAIGQVGNQPQHF
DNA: TGTGCCATTGGACAGGTGGGCAATCAGCCCCAGCATTTT

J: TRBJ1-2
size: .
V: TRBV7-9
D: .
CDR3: CASRGAGNYGYTF
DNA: TGTGCCAGCCGGGGGGCAGGGAACTATGGCTACACCTTC

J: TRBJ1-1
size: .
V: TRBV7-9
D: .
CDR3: CASSLASVNTEAFF
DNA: TGTGCCAGCAGCTTAGCATCTGTGAACACTGAAGCTTTCTTT

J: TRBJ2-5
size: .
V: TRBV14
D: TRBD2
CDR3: CASSQSHGTSGGLLRETQYF
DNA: TGTGCCAGCAGCCAATCCCATGGGACTAGCGGGGGTCTCCTCCGGGAGACCCAGTACTTC

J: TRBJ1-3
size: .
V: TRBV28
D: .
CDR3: CASSLRSVSSGNTIYF
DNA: TGTGCCAGCAGTTTAAGATCGGTGAGCTCTGGAAACACCATATATTTT

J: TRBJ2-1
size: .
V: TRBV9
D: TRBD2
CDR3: CASSPVPSSGDYNEQFF
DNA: TGTGCCAGCAGCCCCGTCCCCTCTAGCGGTGATTACAATGAGCAGTTCTTC

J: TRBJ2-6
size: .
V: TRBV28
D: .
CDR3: CASSERGSGANVLTF
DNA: TGTGCCAGCAGCGAACGGGGCTCTGGGGCCAACGTCCTGACTTTC

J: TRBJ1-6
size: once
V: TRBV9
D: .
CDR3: CASSVYGAENNSPLHF
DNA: TGTGCCAGCAGCGTTTATGGGGCCGAGAATAATTCACCCCTCCACTTT

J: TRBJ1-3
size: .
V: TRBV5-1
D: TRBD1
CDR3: CASRSDRDSGNTIYF
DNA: TGCGCCAGCCGCTCGGACAGGGACTCTGGAAACACCATATATTTT

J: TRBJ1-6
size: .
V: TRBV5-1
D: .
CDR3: CASSLVADYNSPLHF
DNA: TGCGCCAGCAGCTTGGTGGCAGATTATAATTCACCCCTCCACTTT

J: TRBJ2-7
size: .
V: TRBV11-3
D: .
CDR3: CASSSRAGYEQYF
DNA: TGTGCCAGCAGCTCACGGGCAGGGTACGAGCAGTACTTC

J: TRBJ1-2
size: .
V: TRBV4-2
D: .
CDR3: CASSQESDVPIYGYTF
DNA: TGTGCCAGCAGCCAAGAGAGCGACGTGCCCATCTATGGCTACACCTTC

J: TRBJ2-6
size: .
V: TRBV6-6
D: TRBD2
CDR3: CASSYRLAGIFQPGGSGANVLTF
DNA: TGTGCCAGCAGCTACAGACTAGCGGGAATTTTTCAACCAGGGGGATCTGGGGCCAACGTCCTGACTTTC

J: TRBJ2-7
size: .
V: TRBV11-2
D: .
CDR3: CASSLGSQGVDEQYF
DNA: TGTGCCAGCAGCTTAGGCTCACAGGGAGTCGACGAGCAGTACTTC

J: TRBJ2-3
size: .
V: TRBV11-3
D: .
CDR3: CASSLGRQGTDTQYF
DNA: TGTGCCAGCAGCTTAGGGCGACAGGGCACAGATACGCAGTATTTT

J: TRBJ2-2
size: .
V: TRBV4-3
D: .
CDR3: CASSLQGYTGELFF
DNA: TGCGCCAGCAGCCTACAGGGTTACACCGGGGAGCTGTTTTTT

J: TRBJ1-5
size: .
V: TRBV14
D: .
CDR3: CASSLTGYQPQHF
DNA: TGTGCCAGCAGCCTCACAGGTTATCAGCCCCAGCATTTT

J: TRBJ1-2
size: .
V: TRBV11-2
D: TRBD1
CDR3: CASSLTDRADGYTF
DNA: TGTGCCAGCAGCTTGACGGACAGGGCTGATGGCTACACCTTC

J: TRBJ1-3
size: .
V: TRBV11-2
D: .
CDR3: CASSLMASILAGNTIYF
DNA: TGTGCCAGCAGCTTAATGGCCTCAATCCTCGCCGGAAACACCATATATTTT

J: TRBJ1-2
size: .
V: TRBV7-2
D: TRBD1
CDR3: CASSLSPSTGDGYTF
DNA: TGTGCCAGCAGCTTAAGTCCGTCGACAGGGGATGGCTACACCTTC

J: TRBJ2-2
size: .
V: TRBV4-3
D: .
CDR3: CASSQDHPRVSGELFF
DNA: TGCGCCAGCAGCCAAGATCACCCCAGGGTCTCCGGGGAGCTGTTTTTT

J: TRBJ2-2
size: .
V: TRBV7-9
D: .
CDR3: CASSGHRDTGELFF
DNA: TGTGCCAGCAGCGGTCACCGGGACACCGGGGAGCTGTTTTTT

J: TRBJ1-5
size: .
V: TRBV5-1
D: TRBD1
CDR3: CASSFGGDRGQPQHF
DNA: TGCGCCAGCAGCTTTGGAGGGGACAGGGGACAGCCCCAGCATTTT

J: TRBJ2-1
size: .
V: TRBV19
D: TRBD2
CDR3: CASRTSGRDNEQFF
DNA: TGTGCCAGCCGGACTAGCGGGAGGGACAATGAGCAGTTCTTC